A single T cell receptor (beta chain) is shown here with its context. These data come from a study of T cell responses to AZD1222 COVID-19 vaccine. The table came from immunoSEQ multiplex PCR; TCRdb's copy has only in-frame clones and leaves some out. This table holds around 180,000 clones, 87% found once. The CDR3 has 14 amino acids. V dropped 6 bases and J dropped 3 bases, with 15 bases sitting between them. The germline V gene has CDR1 DFQATT and CDR2 SNEGSKA (reference sequence). The clonotype comes from an adult in good health. The material was peripheral blood, obtained on day 0 of MenACWY control vaccination. This chain links TRBV20-1 with TRBJ1-5; D is undetermined. The CDR3 spells CSASVVGTNQPQHF. DNA of the CDR3: TGCAGTGCCAGTGTGGTGGGAACCAATCAGCCCCAGCATTTT.